This T cell receptor (beta chain) was found in a study of radiation and T cells in renal cell carcinoma. Treatment described: treatment-naive control, cytoreductive nephrectomy. The assay was immunoSEQ multiplex PCR, and TCRdb's table has in-frame clones only and misses some. The sample lists some 14,000 clones; about three fifths were seen once. Germline V gives CDR1 SGHKS, CDR2 YYEKEE (reference sequence). V lost 0 bases to trimming and J lost 4 bases, with 17 bases between them. This CDR3 comprises 18 residues. The chain employs TRBV5-5 and TRBJ2-6; D possibly corresponds to TRBD2 (5 bases). The sequences come from tumor tissue, collected from a patient whose treatment was nephrectomy without radiotherapy. The sequence came from a man aged 45-65 years with renal cell carcinoma. The CDR3 DNA is TGTGCCAGCAGCTTGGTAGGGCTGGGAGAATCCGGGGCCAACGTCCTGACTTTC. This sequence encodes CASSLVGLGESGANVLTF.